The entry below gives a single T cell receptor beta chain sequence along with its context. Antigen specificity is unknown. Method: immunoSEQ multiplex PCR; TCRdb's copy keeps in-frame clones and lacks some. In the table there are tens of thousands of clones, around 93% of which are singletons. This CDR3 spans 17 amino acids. In germline, CDR1 is MDHEN, CDR2 SYDVKM. Germline trimming cut 5 bases from V and 9 bases from J; bases unmatched to any gene: 13. The source of the sample is a study of T cell clones after liver transplantation. Looking at the study overall: Post-transplant blood was tracked for graft-donor-reactive T cell clones identified in a pre-transplant mixed lymphocyte reaction. As an antigen-independent comparator, third-party-reactive TCRbeta sequences came from pre-transplant mixed lymphocyte reactions. General study points: Compared with third party-reactive sequences, donor-reactive ones declined more, independent of withdrawal success.

This clonotype was sampled from a human patient who received a liver transplant. A subset of T cells may come from the graft donor. Here the sequenced sample was CD4+ T cells from blood, taken roughly 25 months after liver transplant. The V and J genes are TRBV28 and TRBJ2-1; 13 nucleotides agree with TRBD2. CDR3 sequence reads: CASSPSPRLAGGGEQFF. CDR3 nucleotide sequence: TGTGCCAGCAGTCCTTCCCCGCGACTAGCGGGAGGCGGTGAGCAGTTCTTC.